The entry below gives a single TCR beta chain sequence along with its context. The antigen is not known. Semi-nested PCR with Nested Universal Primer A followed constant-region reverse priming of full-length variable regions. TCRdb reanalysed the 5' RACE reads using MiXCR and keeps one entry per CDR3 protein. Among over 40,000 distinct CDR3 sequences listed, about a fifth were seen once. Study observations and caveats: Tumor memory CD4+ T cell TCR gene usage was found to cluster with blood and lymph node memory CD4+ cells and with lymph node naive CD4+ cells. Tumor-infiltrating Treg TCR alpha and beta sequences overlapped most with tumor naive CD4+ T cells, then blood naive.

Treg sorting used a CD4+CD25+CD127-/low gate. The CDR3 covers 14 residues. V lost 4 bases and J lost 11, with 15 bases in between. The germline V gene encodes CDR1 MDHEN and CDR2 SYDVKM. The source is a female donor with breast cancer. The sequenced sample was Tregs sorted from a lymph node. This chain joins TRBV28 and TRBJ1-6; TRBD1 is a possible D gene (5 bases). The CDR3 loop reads CASSWTQRETPLHF. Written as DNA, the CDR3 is TGTGCCAGCAGTTGGACACAACGGGAAACACCCCTCCACTTT. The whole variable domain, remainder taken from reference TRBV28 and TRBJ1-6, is DVKVTQSSRYLVKRTGEKVFLECVQDMDHENMFWYRQDPGLGLRLIYFSYDVKMKEKGDIPEGYSVSREKKERFSLILESASTNQTSMYLCASSWTQRETPLHFGNGTRLTVT.